Listed here is a single T cell receptor (beta chain). What it recognizes is unknown. Via MiXCR, TCRdb re-called the 5' RACE reads, giving one row per CDR3 protein. Among about 400,000 distinct CDR3 sequences listed, about 22% were seen once. This record comes from a study of T-cell memory formation after mild COVID-19. Study observations and caveats: What remained unconfirmed was the SARS-CoV-2 specificity of second-wave clones peaking on day 37.

From germline, CDR1 is LGHNA and CDR2 YNFKEQ. The ends were cut back, 0 bases at V and 8 bases at J, with 20 bases in the middle. The CDR3 loop spans 17 amino acids. This receptor was obtained from an adult woman who had mild COVID-19 (a few samples of this study predate the infection). Cell type and time point are not known. The sample comprised PBMCs or a T cell subset sorted from them (not recorded which). V is TRBV4-2 and J is TRBJ2-1; TRBD2 is a possible D gene (6 bases). Here the CDR3 reads CASSQEPGLSATHEQFF. In nucleotides, the CDR3 is TGTGCCAGCAGCCAAGAGCCGGGACTTAGTGCCACACATGAGCAGTTCTTC.